This TCR beta chain was captured in a study of cytotoxic CD8 clonotypes in ibrutinib-treated CLL. This CDR3 spans 17 amino acids. With 1 base removed from V and 0 bases from J, the gap between germline ends came to 12 bases. Germline lookup yields CDR1 MGHRA and CDR2 YSYEKL. Here immunoSEQ multiplex PCR was the method, and the copy in TCRdb shows in-frame clones only, minus some. The table has about 270,000 clones, around 69% seen once. This specimen was PBMCs, taken at disease progression, from a patient treated with ibrutinib. The chain employs TRBV4-1 and TRBJ1-4; no reliable D call. The sequence was obtained from a human donor with chronic lymphocytic leukemia. The CDR3 spells CASSQGPPRATNEKLFF. The CDR3 DNA reads as TGCGCCAGCAGCCAAGGACCCCCGCGGGCAACTAATGAAAAACTGTTTTTT.